One and the same sample provided the 8 T cell receptor beta chains below, sequenced in a study of shared clonotypes between healthy human individuals. Using immunoSEQ multiplex PCR, the repertoire was profiled, and TCRdb retains in-frame clones only, with some absent. The sample gives hundreds of thousands of clones, about 74% of which show up once; 12% is in the top ten. The sequencing input was PBMCs. These receptors were obtained from a woman in her forties in good health. Some clones in this sample may be carry-over from other donors' samples.

To note about this clone: The same CDR3 also results from other DNA sequences found in this sample. The V call is TRBV28, the J call TRBJ1-1; perhaps TRBD1 as D (5 bases). V was pared by 8 bases and J by 1 base, with 8 bases between. The germline gives CDR1 MDHEN, CDR2 SYDVKM. The CDR3 sequence is 12 residues long. CDR3 in DNA: TGTGCCAGCCGTACAGGGAACACTGAAGCTTTCTTT. Its translation is CASRTGNTEAFF.

This sequence joins TRBV7-3 and TRBJ2-2; 8 bases agree with TRBD2. The germline V gene encodes CDR1 SGHTA and CDR2 FQGTGA. The CDR3 totals 16 residues. Trimming cost V 2 bases and J 4 bases; bases outside gene matches: 6. CDR3 loop: CASSLPAGGSTGELFF. CDR3 DNA: TGTGCCAGCAGCTTACCGGCGGGAGGAAGCACCGGGGAGCTGTTTTTT.

This clone occurred a few times. The CDR3 region is CASRQGGQPQHF. In DNA form, the CDR3 reads TGTGCCAGCAGGCAGGGTGGGCAGCCCCAGCATTTT. The V and J genes are TRBV28 and TRBJ1-5, with D possibly being TRBD1 (5 bases). Germline CDR1 and CDR2: MDHEN and SYDVKM. The CDR3 is 12 residues long. Trimming pared 6 bases from V and 7 bases from J, leaving 10 bases between. Using reference TRBV28 and TRBJ1-5 for the parts outside the CDR3, the full variable domain is DVKVTQSSRYLVKRTGEKVFLECVQDMDHENMFWYRQDPGLGLRLIYFSYDVKMKEKGDIPEGYSVSREKKERFSLILESASTNQTSMYLCASRQGGQPQHFGDGTRLSIL.

This clone was recorded at least ten times. The sample has other DNA sequences that encode this CDR3 too. The CDR3 DNA reads as TGCGCCAGCAGCGTGGGTCTGAACACTGAAGCTTTCTTT. Amino acid sequence: CASSVGLNTEAFF. The chain uses TRBV10-1 and TRBJ1-1; D is unresolved. The length of the CDR3 is 13 residues. V lost 6 bases and J 0 bases, leaving 8 bases between the germline ends. Per the germline V gene, CDR1 is WNHNN and CDR2 is SYGVQD (reference sequence).

This clone has only one observation. The V call is TRBV5-8, the J call TRBJ2-7, with a weak D call TRBD2 (5 bases). The CDR3 sequence is 13 residues long. Germline V gives CDR1 SGHTS, CDR2 YDEGEE. Trimming took off 4 bases at V and 3 bases at J, with 11 bases between the two ends. The CDR3 is CASSVISVYEQYF. CDR3 sequence (DNA): TGTGCCAGCAGCGTGATTAGCGTCTACGAGCAGTACTTC.

The rearrangement links TRBV5-1 to TRBJ2-5; D is undetermined. V was trimmed by 4 bases and J by 2 bases, leaving 18 bases between them. CDR1 is SGHRS, CDR2 YFSETQ, per germline. The CDR3 spans 16 residues. CDR3 sequence reads: CASSLGLSAFQETQYF. The CDR3 DNA follows: TGCGCCAGCAGCCTTGGCCTCTCCGCCTTTCAAGAGACCCAGTACTTC.

The CDR3 reads CASSLALRAGGIGNEQFF. DNA of the CDR3: TGTGCCAGCAGCTTAGCGTTGAGAGCGGGAGGGATCGGCAATGAGCAGTTCTTC. V is TRBV7-2 and J is TRBJ2-1, with 10 bases fitting TRBD2. V trimming: 0 bases; J trimming: 6 bases; junction bases outside the gene matches: 11. CDR3 length equals 18 residues. Per the germline V gene, CDR1 is SGHTA and CDR2 is FQGNSA.

J is TRBJ2-7 and V is TRBV4-1, with D tentatively TRBD1 (6 bases). The CDR3 spans 15 residues. In germline, CDR1 is MGHRA, CDR2 YSYEKL. Trimming shortened V by 4 bases and J by 4 bases, and 17 bases separated the two germline ends. CDR3 coding DNA: TGCGCCAGCAGCCGCCTAGATAGGGGGTTTTACGAGCAGTACTTC. It translates to CASSRLDRGFYEQYF.